This is a list of T cell receptor beta chains from one sample in a study of chemoradiotherapy in HPV16-positive cancers. Assay used: immunoSEQ multiplex PCR; TCRdb lists only in-frame clones, some missing. The repertoire consists of about 31,000 clones, with around four fifths occurring once and the leading ten covering about 6%. This specimen was blood, taken from a patient who underwent chemoradiotherapy. The receptors stem from a human donor with HPV-associated anogenital cancer. Both conserved end residues are part of each CDR3. D genes are given only for firm matches. Part of the rows lack a size; the others show once, few, many or a class for expanded clones.

TRBV9,TRBJ1-2,-,-,CASSPRQGDESLYGYTF,TGTGCCAGCAGCCCCCGCCAAGGGGATGAAAGTCTCTATGGCTACACCTTC
TRBV28,TRBJ1-5,-,-,CASSFGGSQPQHF,TGTGCCAGCAGTTTCGGGGGTTCTCAGCCCCAGCATTTT
TRBV5-4,TRBJ2-5,-,TRBD1,CASSLPRTGGKETQYF,TGTGCCAGCAGCTTGCCGCGGACAGGGGGGAAAGAGACCCAGTACTTC
TRBV4-1,TRBJ2-1,-,-,CASSQRFLGYNEQFF,TGCGCCAGCAGCCAGAGGTTTTTGGGATACAATGAGCAGTTCTTC
TRBV7-2,TRBJ1-3,-,TRBD1,CASSPGQVRSGNTIYF,TGTGCCAGCAGCCCAGGACAGGTTCGCTCTGGAAACACCATATATTTT
TRBV6-5,TRBJ1-5,-,-,CASKPGRGFNQPQHF,TGTGCCAGCAAACCGGGACGCGGGTTCAATCAGCCCCAGCATTTT
TRBV30,TRBJ2-3,-,TRBD2,CAWSGAGITDTQYF,TGTGCCTGGAGTGGAGCGGGGATCACAGATACGCAGTATTTT
TRBV5-6,TRBJ1-3,-,-,CASSPVDSSGNTIYF,TGTGCCAGCAGCCCCGTTGACAGCTCTGGAAACACCATATATTTT
TRBV19,TRBJ1-1,-,-,CASTRGLGPNTEAFF,TGTGCCAGTACCCGGGGGTTGGGTCCGAACACTGAAGCTTTCTTT
TRBV30,TRBJ2-4,-,-,CAWEPGRIAKNIQYF,TGTGCCTGGGAGCCGGGACGTATAGCCAAAAACATTCAGTACTTC
TRBV25-1,TRBJ1-4,once,-,CASSEYRAGHEKLFF,TGTGCCAGCAGTGAATACCGGGCGGGCCATGAAAAACTGTTTTTT
TRBV19,TRBJ2-1,-,-,CASSLSGSSYNEQFF,TGTGCCAGTAGTTTAAGCGGTAGCTCCTACAATGAGCAGTTCTTC
TRBV19,TRBJ2-1,-,-,CASSTRNLSRTSSYNEQFF,TGTGCCAGTAGTACCCGGAACCTCTCGCGAACCAGCTCCTACAATGAGCAGTTCTTC
TRBV7-2,TRBJ2-3,-,-,CASGPGDTQYF,TGTGCCAGCGGTCCGGGCGATACGCAGTATTTT
TRBV6-5,TRBJ2-6,-,-,CASSYFGSGANVLTF,TGTGCCAGCAGTTACTTTGGCTCTGGGGCCAACGTCCTGACTTTC
TRBV6-1,TRBJ2-1,-,-,CASEEIAEQFF,TGTGCCAGCGAGGAGATTGCTGAGCAGTTCTTC
TRBV29-1,TRBJ1-2,-,-,CSVQASYGYTF,TGCAGCGTACAGGCCTCCTATGGCTACACCTTC
TRBV18,TRBJ2-3,-,TRBD2,CASSPRTSVLPDTQYF,TGTGCCAGCTCACCAAGGACTAGCGTATTACCAGATACGCAGTATTTT
TRBV19,TRBJ2-5,-,TRBD1,CASSNRDSWETQYF,TGTGCCAGTAGTAACCGGGACAGTTGGGAGACCCAGTACTTC
TRBV25-1,TRBJ2-5,-,-,CASSESTRRGGETQYF,TGTGCCAGCAGTGAAAGTACCAGACGGGGTGGAGAGACCCAGTACTTC
TRBV5-5,TRBJ2-7,-,-,CASSLEGSGTYEQYF,TGTGCCAGCAGCTTGGAGGGTAGCGGAACCTACGAGCAGTACTTC
TRBV29-1,TRBJ1-2,-,-,CSVEEGTHTF,TGCAGCGTTGAAGAGGGGACCCACACCTTC
TRBV14,TRBJ2-7,-,-,CASSQGQVDYEQYF,TGTGCCAGCAGCCAAGGACAGGTCGACTACGAGCAGTACTTC
TRBV5-6,TRBJ2-5,-,-,CASRKWSAAAGRGETQYF,TGTGCCAGCAGGAAATGGTCGGCCGCGGCGGGCCGCGGGGAGACCCAGTACTTC
TRBV15,TRBJ1-5,-,-,CATSRDSSLGPQHF,TGTGCCACCAGCAGAGATTCGAGCCTTGGGCCCCAGCATTTT
TRBV7-9,TRBJ1-2,-,-,CASSLVSQGVGAGYTF,TGTGCCAGCAGCTTAGTCAGCCAGGGCGTTGGTGCGGGCTACACCTTC
TRBV7-8,TRBJ1-2,-,TRBD1,CASSNRQGSYGYTF,TGTGCCAGCAGCAATCGACAGGGCAGCTATGGCTACACCTTC
TRBV5-4,TRBJ2-5,-,TRBD2,CASSQTGLAGEETQYF,TGTGCCAGCAGCCAGACGGGACTAGCGGGCGAAGAGACCCAGTACTTC
TRBV5-6,TRBJ1-1,-,-,CASSLALNTEAFF,TGTGCCAGCAGCTTGGCTTTGAACACTGAAGCTTTCTTT
TRBV30,TRBJ1-1,-,-,CAWSLGYEAFF,TGTGCCTGGAGCCTAGGGTATGAAGCTTTCTTT
TRBV18,TRBJ1-1,-,-,CASSPPATGRNTEAFF,TGTGCCAGCTCACCTCCCGCCACTGGGAGGAACACTGAAGCTTTCTTT
TRBV5-1,TRBJ2-7,-,TRBD2,CASSPGLAVSYEQYF,TGCGCCAGCAGCCCGGGACTAGCGGTTTCCTACGAGCAGTACTTC
TRBV27,TRBJ1-4,-,-,CASSLTVNEKLFF,TGTGCCAGCAGTTTGACAGTGAATGAAAAACTGTTTTTT
TRBV27,TRBJ1-4,-,-,CASSPGGTNEKLFF,TGTGCCAGCAGTCCGGGGGGGACTAATGAAAAACTGTTTTTT
TRBV19,TRBJ2-6,-,TRBD1,CASSIAAQGAGANVLTF,TGTGCCAGTAGTATAGCGGCGCAGGGGGCTGGGGCCAACGTCCTGACTTTC
TRBV6-5,TRBJ2-7,-,TRBD1,CATQQGTYEQYF,TGTGCCACGCAACAGGGGACCTACGAGCAGTACTTC
TRBV14,TRBJ2-7,-,-,CASSQVRGYEQYF,TGTGCCAGCAGCCAAGTAAGGGGTTACGAGCAGTACTTC
TRBV19,TRBJ2-2,-,-,CASSINTGELFF,TGTGCCAGTAGTATTAACACCGGGGAGCTGTTTTTT
TRBV6-1,TRBJ2-2,-,-,CASSPTVIGTGELFF,TGTGCCAGCAGTCCTACAGTTATTGGCACCGGGGAGCTGTTTTTT